Below, 30 T cell receptor beta chains from the same sample are listed, as sequenced in a study of graft-versus-host responses after intestinal transplantation. The assay was immunoSEQ multiplex PCR, and TCRdb's table has in-frame clones only and misses some. Of about 36,000 clones in the sample, around 94% are singletons; the top ten hold about 0.23%. No antigen has been identified for these receptors. This specimen consisted of unstimulated CD4+ T cells sorted from spleen or lymph node cells, obtained before transplant. Receptor source: a human donor who was the organ donor for an intestinal transplant.

The J gene is TRBJ1-3, the V gene TRBV6-1; D may be TRBD1 (5 bases). This CDR3 contains 15 residues. Germline assignment: CDR1 MNHNS and CDR2 SASEGT. The V end lost 6 bases, the J end lost 0 bases, and 12 bases lay between the germline ends. CDR3 loop: CASSQGLFSGNTIYF. The DNA of the CDR3 is TGTGCCAGCAGCCAGGGACTGTTCTCTGGAAACACCATATATTTT.

The genes are TRBV28 and TRBJ2-7, with 9 bases that match TRBD1. Germline CDR1 is MDHEN and CDR2 is SYDVKM. The CDR3 contains 15 residues. V gave up 2 bases and J gave up 5 bases; unmatched junction bases: 7. CDR3 sequence (DNA): TGTGCCAGCAGTTTAGGGACAGGGTGGACCCACGAGCAGTACTTC. Protein: CASSLGTGWTHEQYF.

The rearrangement uses TRBV6-1 and TRBJ2-5; 10 nucleotides agree with TRBD2. With 1 base clipped from V and 3 bases from J, the junction kept 11 bases outside the gene matches. The germline CDR1 and CDR2 sequences are MNHNS and SASEGT. The CDR3 totals 18 residues. The CDR3 spells CASSEGFVERGGEETQYF. Here the CDR3 DNA reads TGTGCCAGCAGTGAAGGTTTTGTTGAGCGGGGGGGCGAAGAGACCCAGTACTTC.

This rearrangement joins TRBV6-5 to TRBJ1-1, with D uncertain. Germline V gene data show CDR1 as MNHEY and CDR2 as SVGAGI. The germline V and J ends were trimmed by 3 bases and 11 bases, with 13 bases remaining between them. This CDR3 region has 12 residues. The CDR3 nucleotides read TGTGCCAGCAGTTATTCTGCCGGTAAGGCTTTCTTT. Amino acid sequence: CASSYSAGKAFF.

This sequence joins TRBV9 and TRBJ2-7; TRBD2 matches at 7 bases. The CDR3 consists of 17 residues. Unmatched junction bases numbered 10, after V lost 0 bases and J lost 1 base. Germline V gene sequence: CDR1 SGDLS, CDR2 YYNGEE. This CDR3 reads CASSVGYGGGLSYEQYF. As DNA, the CDR3 is TGTGCCAGCAGCGTAGGTTATGGGGGGGGATTGTCCTACGAGCAGTACTTC.

The rearrangement uses TRBV11-3 and TRBJ1-1; no clear D. V dropped 0 bases and J dropped 5 bases, with 7 bases sitting between them. Germline V gene lookup returns CDR1 SGHNT and CDR2 YENEEA. The CDR3 covers 13 residues. The CDR3 protein is CASSLEGRTEAFF. CDR3 coding DNA: TGTGCCAGCAGCTTAGAGGGGAGAACTGAAGCTTTCTTT.

This clone was recorded only once. V is TRBV27 and J is TRBJ2-1; D is possibly TRBD2 (6 bases). With 8 bases removed from V and 3 bases from J, the gap between germline ends came to 11 bases. This CDR3 contains 13 residues. Germline V gene lookup returns CDR1 MNHEY and CDR2 SMNVEV (reference sequence). CDR3 region: CASGGSFYNEQFF. The CDR3 DNA is TGTGCCAGCGGGGGGTCCTTCTACAATGAGCAGTTCTTC.

V usage is TRBV20-1 and J usage is TRBJ1-1; 7 nucleotides agree with TRBD1. Germline CDR1 is DFQATT and CDR2 is SNEGSKA (reference sequence). With V trimmed by 3 bases and J by 8 bases, 0 bases remained unmatched. The CDR3 contains 10 residues. The CDR3 is CSARDREAFF. CDR3 bases: TGCAGTGCTAGGGACAGGGAAGCTTTCTTT.

The V and J genes are TRBV4-3 and TRBJ2-7, with 9 bases that match TRBD2. Per the germline V gene, CDR1 is LGHNA and CDR2 is YSLEER. The CDR3 is 18 amino acids. V trimming: 0 bases; J trimming: 2 bases; junction bases outside the gene matches: 11. The CDR3 protein is CASSQDWDVRGGAYEQYF. The CDR3 nucleotides read TGCGCCAGCAGCCAAGATTGGGATGTGCGGGGGGGCGCCTACGAGCAGTACTTC.

This sequence joins TRBV4-2 and TRBJ1-1; 10 bases match TRBD1. Trimming at V came to 1 base and at J to 2 bases, leaving 1 base not matched to a gene. The germline V gene encodes CDR1 LGHNA and CDR2 YNFKEQ. The CDR3 has 15 amino acids. CDR3 in DNA: TGTGCCAGCAGCCAAGGACAGGGGGCTAACACTGAAGCTTTCTTT. Translated, it gives CASSQGQGANTEAFF.

A single count supports this clone. The genes are TRBV9 and TRBJ2-1; 13 bases are shared with TRBD2. The V gene end was trimmed by 1 base and the J gene end by 9 bases; junction bases not matched to a gene: 1. The CDR3 consists of 14 residues. Germline values: CDR1 SGDLS, CDR2 YYNGEE. The CDR3 bases are TGTGCCAGCAGCGTAAGACTAGCGGGGGGTGAGCAGTTCTTC. Amino acids: CASSVRLAGGEQFF.

The gene calls are TRBV7-8 and TRBJ2-5, with D uncertain. The CDR3 loop spans 12 amino acids. The V and J ends lost 5 bases and 0 bases respectively, with 4 bases between them. The germline V gene encodes CDR1 SGHVS and CDR2 FQNEAQ. The CDR3 sequence is CASSLNQETQYF. The CDR3 coding sequence is TGTGCCAGCAGCCTTAACCAAGAGACCCAGTACTTC.

The chain employs TRBV6-5 and TRBJ2-5; D remains ambiguous. The J call may be incorrect, as the DNA end agrees better with TRBJ2-7. The germline gives CDR1 MNHEY, CDR2 SVGAGI. The CDR3 length is 10 residues. As DNA, the CDR3 is TGTGCCAGCAGTTACTACGAGCAGTACTTC. Amino acid sequence: CASSYYEQYF.

The genes are TRBV29-1 and TRBJ2-1; TRBD1 might be the D (5 bases). V lost 4 bases, J lost 3 bases, and 13 bases lay in between. Germline-derived CDR1 and CDR2 are SQVTM and ANQGSEA. The CDR3 has 14 amino acids. The CDR3 loop reads CSVGYADNYNEQFF. The CDR3 nucleotides read TGCAGCGTTGGGTACGCGGACAACTACAATGAGCAGTTCTTC.

J is TRBJ2-3 and V is TRBV19; weak D call: TRBD1 (5 bases). CDR3 length equals 14 residues. Germline V gene lookup returns CDR1 LNHDA and CDR2 SQIVND (reference sequence). V gave up 5 bases and J gave up 6 bases, with 15 bases separating them. CDR3 bases: TGTGCCAGTAGTCTCCGACAGTTGGCCGATACGCAGTATTTT. This encodes CASSLRQLADTQYF.

This clone was recorded once. The chain uses TRBV5-6 and TRBJ2-5; no clear D gene. Between the trimmed V and J ends, which lost 4 bases and 7 bases, there was a span of 11 bases. This CDR3 has 12 amino acids. Germline lookup yields CDR1 SGHDT and CDR2 YYEEEE. The CDR3 DNA reads as TGTGCCAGCAGCGCGGACGGTAGGACCCAGTACTTC. Protein sequence: CASSADGRTQYF.

The chain combines TRBV6-5 with TRBJ1-5, with D maybe TRBD1 (6 bases). This CDR3 is built from 14 residues. Trimming took off 7 bases at V and 0 bases at J, with 10 bases between the two ends. The V gene's germline CDR1 is MNHEY and CDR2 SVGAGI. The CDR3 DNA sequence: TGTGCCAGCAAAAGGACAGATAGCAATCAGCCCCAGCATTTT. Its translation is CASKRTDSNQPQHF.

The rearrangement uses TRBV19 and TRBJ2-5; D unclear. This CDR3 contains 13 residues. Trimming removed 3 bases from V and 5 bases from J, with 10 bases in between. The germline V gene encodes CDR1 LNHDA and CDR2 SQIVND (reference sequence). Written as DNA, the CDR3 is TGTGCCAGTAGTATTATGGGAATGGAGACCCAGTACTTC. Its protein is CASSIMGMETQYF.

Remarks on this clone: The same CDR3 arises from other DNA sequences in this sample as well. The rearrangement links TRBV2 to TRBJ1-5; 10 bases agree with TRBD1. Looked up from germline, CDR1 is SNHLY and CDR2 is FYNNEI. CDR3 length: 13 amino acids. V trimming: 6 bases; J trimming: 5 bases; junction bases outside the gene matches: 1. The CDR3 here is CASRGQGDQPQHF. The CDR3 nucleotides are TGTGCCAGCAGAGGACAGGGGGATCAGCCCCAGCATTTT.

This chain connects TRBV4-1 to TRBJ2-5; 7 nucleotides align to TRBD1. This CDR3 contains 14 residues. V shed 4 bases, J shed 5 bases, and the junction held 7 bases outside the gene matches. Germline V gene lookup returns CDR1 MGHRA and CDR2 YSYEKL. The CDR3 DNA reads TGCGCCAGCAGCCTAAGGGGGCGCGGGGAGACCCAGTACTTC. This gives the protein CASSLRGRGETQYF.

The chain combines TRBV10-3 with TRBJ2-7; D possibly uses TRBD1 or TRBD2 (5 bases each). Germline assignment: CDR1 ENHRY and CDR2 SYGVKD. The CDR3 is made up of 15 amino acids. V was pared by 0 bases and J by 1 base, with 10 bases between. CDR3 in DNA: TGTGCCATCAGTGAGTCTCCGGGGCCTTCCTACGAGCAGTACTTC. It specifies CAISESPGPSYEQYF.

The chain couples TRBV6-5 to TRBJ2-7, with 9 bases lining up with TRBD1. CDR3 length equals 15 residues. J was trimmed by 6 bases and V by 0 bases; bases with no gene match: 6. The V gene's germline CDR1 is MNHEY and CDR2 SVGAGI. The CDR3 sequence: CASSYSPGQGVEQYF. The CDR3 DNA reads as TGTGCCAGCAGTTACTCCCCGGGACAGGGTGTCGAGCAGTACTTC.

The gene calls are TRBV14 and TRBJ2-2; no clear D. V lost 2 bases and J lost 8, with 9 bases in between. Germline V gives CDR1 SGHDN, CDR2 FVKESK. The CDR3 is made up of 13 amino acids. In DNA form, the CDR3 reads TGTGCCAGCAGCCAAACCATCCCAGGGGAGCTGTTTTTT. Protein product: CASSQTIPGELFF.

The chain links TRBV6-1 to TRBJ1-6, with TRBD1 matching over 10 bases. The CDR3 length is 16 residues. V lost 2 bases, J lost 7 bases, and 5 bases stayed unmatched. Germline CDR1 reads MNHNS; CDR2 reads SASEGT. CDR3 nucleotides: TGTGCCAGCAGTGAAAGACAGGGGGCTAAGAATTCACCCCTCCACTTT. Translation gives CASSERQGAKNSPLHF.

In its sample, this clone was seen once. The chain joins TRBV6-5 to TRBJ2-1, with D possibly TRBD1 on 5 matching bases. This CDR3 spans 13 amino acids. Between the trimmed V and J ends, which lost 6 bases and 4 bases, there was a span of 10 bases. CDR1 and CDR2 from the germline V gene are MNHEY and SVGAGI. The CDR3 coding sequence is TGTGCCAGCAGAAGGGGCTTTTACAATGAGCAGTTCTTC. It translates to CASRRGFYNEQFF.

The chain employs TRBV5-1 and TRBJ2-1; D not resolved. Germline values: CDR1 SGHRS, CDR2 YFSETQ. Trimming removed 4 bases at V and 0 bases at J, with 14 bases between. The CDR3 length is 16 residues. The CDR3 coding sequence is TGCGCCAGCAGCCTTGCTGGAGCCCGCTCCTACAATGAGCAGTTCTTC. Its protein is CASSLAGARSYNEQFF. Supplemented by reference TRBV5-1 and TRBJ2-1, the full variable domain reads KAGVTQTPRYLIKTRGQQVTLSCSPISGHRSVSWYQQTPGQGLQFLFEYFSETQRNKGNFPGRFSGRQFSNSRSEMNVSTLELGDSALYLCASSLAGARSYNEQFFGPGTRLTVL.

The V gene is TRBV7-9, the J gene TRBJ2-1; tentatively, D is TRBD2 (5 bases). Per the germline V gene, CDR1 is SEHNR and CDR2 is FQNEAQ (reference sequence). V lost 1 base and J 0 bases, leaving 7 bases between the germline ends. This CDR3 comprises 15 residues. CDR3 coding DNA: TGTGCCAGCAGCTTAGACGGGAACTCCTACAATGAGCAGTTCTTC. This codes for CASSLDGNSYNEQFF.

The chain has TRBV4-3 and TRBJ2-2; 8 nucleotides match TRBD1. J lost 3 bases, V lost 1 base, and 1 base had no gene match. The length of the CDR3 is 15 residues. Germline-derived CDR1 and CDR2 are LGHNA and YSLEER. The CDR3 is CASSQARGHTGELFF. CDR3 bases: TGCGCCAGCAGCCAAGCCAGGGGGCACACCGGGGAGCTGTTTTTT.

This rearrangement joins TRBV6-1 to TRBJ2-5, with 10 bases fitting TRBD2. This CDR3 contains 13 residues. V dropped 6 bases and J dropped 5; count of bases not matched to a gene: 3. Per the germline V gene, CDR1 is MNHNS and CDR2 is SASEGT. The CDR3 nucleotides read TGTGCCAGCAGGGAGACTAGCGGGGAGACCCAGTACTTC. This codes for CASRETSGETQYF.

The chain combines TRBV6-5 with TRBJ1-1, with D possibly TRBD1 on 5 matching bases. Germline V CDR1 and CDR2: MNHEY, SVGAGI. V was shortened by 5 bases and J by 0 bases, with 13 bases between the two germline ends. CDR3 length equals 15 residues. DNA of the CDR3: TGTGCCAGCAGTCGCGGACACCAGCTGAACACTGAAGCTTTCTTT. Protein sequence: CASSRGHQLNTEAFF.